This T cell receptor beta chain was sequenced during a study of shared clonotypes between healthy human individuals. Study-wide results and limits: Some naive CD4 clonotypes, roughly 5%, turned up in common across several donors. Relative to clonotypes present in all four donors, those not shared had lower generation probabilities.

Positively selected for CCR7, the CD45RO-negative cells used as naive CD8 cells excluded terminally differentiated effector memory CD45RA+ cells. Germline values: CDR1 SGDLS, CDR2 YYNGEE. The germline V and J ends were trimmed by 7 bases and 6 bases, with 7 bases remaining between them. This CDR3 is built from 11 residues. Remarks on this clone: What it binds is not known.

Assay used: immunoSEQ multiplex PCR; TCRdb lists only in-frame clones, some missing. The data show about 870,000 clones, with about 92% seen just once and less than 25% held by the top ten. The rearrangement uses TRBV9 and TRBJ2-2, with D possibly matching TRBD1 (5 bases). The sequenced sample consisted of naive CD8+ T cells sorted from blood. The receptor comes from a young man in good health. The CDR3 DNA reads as TGTGCCAGCGGGGCCCCCGGGGAGCTGTTTTTT. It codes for CASGAPGELFF.